The rows below give T cell receptor beta chains drawn from one sample of a study of regulatory dendritic cells for organ transplantation. This table comes from immunoSEQ multiplex PCR, and its TCRdb copy is limited to in-frame clones, with some not included. Among nearly 30,000 clones listed, 60% to 80% were seen once. The sequencing sample was made of memory CD4+ T cells from blood. Receptors originate from a human donor in good health. Both conserved end residues are part of each CDR3. A D gene is named only where the DNA matches it firmly. Size is omitted from some rows. Given values are once, few, many or a class for expanded clones.

size: .; V: TRBV6-1; J: TRBJ1-2; length: 13; D: .; CDR3: CASGVYGEFGYTF; DNA: TGTGCCAGCGGGGTCTATGGGGAATTCGGCTACACCTTC
size: .; V: TRBV16; J: TRBJ1-2; length: 15; D: .; CDR3: CASSQSFSANYGYTF; DNA: TGTGCCAGCAGCCAATCCTTTTCAGCTAACTATGGCTACACCTTC
size: few; V: TRBV6-5; J: TRBJ2-7; length: 15; D: TRBD1; CDR3: CASSYSIGGSYEQYF; DNA: TGTGCCAGCAGTTACTCGATAGGGGGCAGCTACGAGCAGTACTTC
size: .; V: TRBV7-8; J: TRBJ1-1; length: 17; D: .; CDR3: CASSLLVSGAMNTEAFF; DNA: TGTGCCAGCAGCTTATTGGTGTCGGGGGCGATGAACACTGAAGCTTTCTTT
size: .; V: TRBV11-2; J: TRBJ2-3; length: 13; D: .; CDR3: CASSSTSTDTQYF; DNA: TGTGCCAGCAGCTCCACTAGCACAGATACGCAGTATTTT
size: .; V: TRBV19; J: TRBJ2-7; length: 15; D: TRBD1; CDR3: CASRFTGTGSYEQYF; DNA: TGTGCCAGTAGATTCACCGGGACAGGTTCCTACGAGCAGTACTTC
size: once; V: TRBV6-6; J: TRBJ1-2; length: 14; D: TRBD1; CDR3: CASSYPGQRDGYTF; DNA: TGTGCCAGCAGTTACCCGGGACAGAGAGATGGCTACACCTTC
size: .; V: TRBV6-1; J: TRBJ2-3; length: 15; D: TRBD2; CDR3: CASSVGLAGADTQYF; DNA: TGTGCCAGCAGCGTGGGACTAGCGGGCGCAGATACGCAGTATTTT
size: .; V: TRBV7-6; J: TRBJ2-2; length: 15; D: TRBD2; CDR3: CASSPPVVTAGELFF; DNA: TGTGCCAGCAGCCCCCCAGTGGTCACAGCGGGAGAGCTGTTTTTT
size: few; V: TRBV9; J: TRBJ2-3; length: 17; D: TRBD2; CDR3: CASSATPTSFSSDTQYF; DNA: TGTGCCAGCAGCGCGACGCCGACTAGCTTCAGCTCAGATACGCAGTATTTT
size: .; V: TRBV27; J: TRBJ2-4; length: 20; D: TRBD1; CDR3: CASSSSRTGFVNLGKNIQYF; DNA: TGTGCCAGCAGTTCCAGTCGGACAGGGTTTGTAAATTTAGGCAAAAACATTCAGTACTTC
size: .; V: TRBV7-7; J: TRBJ2-1; length: 16; D: .; CDR3: CASSLVTEQTYNEQFF; DNA: TGTGCTAGCAGCTTAGTCACGGAACAAACGTACAATGAGCAGTTCTTC
size: .; V: TRBV6-5; J: TRBJ1-6; length: 16; D: .; CDR3: CASSYYQRSVNSPLHF; DNA: TGTGCCAGCAGTTACTATCAAAGGTCCGTAAATTCACCCCTCCACTTT
size: .; V: TRBV19; J: TRBJ1-2; length: 15; D: .; CDR3: CASSIGGFGSYGYTF; DNA: TGTGCCAGTAGTATAGGGGGTTTCGGGAGCTATGGCTACACCTTC
size: .; V: TRBV7-3; J: TRBJ2-3; length: 19; D: TRBD2; CDR3: CASSPRLAGGPSHTDTQYF; DNA: TGTGCCAGCAGCCCGAGGCTAGCGGGGGGCCCATCACACACAGATACGCAGTATTTT
size: .; V: TRBV7-9; J: TRBJ2-7; length: 14; D: TRBD2; CDR3: CASSRTSGVYEQYF; DNA: TGTGCCAGCAGTCGGACTAGCGGGGTTTACGAGCAGTACTTC
size: .; V: TRBV11-3; J: TRBJ2-3; length: 15; D: .; CDR3: CASSSQGLSTDTQYF; DNA: TGTGCCAGCAGCTCACAGGGACTAAGCACAGATACGCAGTATTTT
size: .; V: TRBV2; J: TRBJ2-7; length: 13; D: TRBD1; CDR3: CAGGTGGLGEQYF; DNA: TGTGCCGGAGGGACAGGGGGCCTCGGCGAGCAGTACTTC
size: few; V: TRBV21-1; J: TRBJ1-6; length: 16; D: .; CDR3: CASSPTSPDRHSPLHF; DNA: TGTGCCAGCAGCCCAACATCTCCGGACAGACATTCACCCCTCCACTTT
size: .; V: TRBV7-8; J: TRBJ1-5; length: 15; D: TRBD1; CDR3: CASSLGAQGTQPQHF; DNA: TGTGCCAGCAGCTTAGGGGCACAGGGGACTCAGCCCCAGCATTTT
size: .; V: TRBV6-5; J: TRBJ1-2; length: 13; D: .; CDR3: CASSYYHQAPYTF; DNA: TGTGCCAGCAGTTACTACCATCAGGCACCCTACACCTTC
size: .; V: TRBV18; J: TRBJ1-5; length: 15; D: .; CDR3: CASSSTGLQNQPQHF; DNA: TGTGCCAGCTCAAGCACAGGGCTTCAGAATCAGCCCCAGCATTTT
size: .; V: TRBV2; J: TRBJ1-5; length: 15; D: .; CDR3: CASRTAGSPYQPQHF; DNA: TGTGCCAGCAGGACGGCCGGGAGTCCGTATCAGCCCCAGCATTTT
size: .; V: TRBV5-5; J: TRBJ1-2; length: 15; D: .; CDR3: CASSFSEQGYYGYTF; DNA: TGTGCCAGCAGCTTTTCGGAACAGGGCTACTATGGCTACACCTTC
size: .; V: TRBV7-8; J: TRBJ2-7; length: 14; D: .; CDR3: CASSPGQITYEQYF; DNA: TGTGCCAGCAGCCCAGGACAGATTACCTACGAGCAGTACTTC
size: few; V: TRBV4-1; J: TRBJ1-1; length: 14; D: .; CDR3: CASSQGLRGPEAFF; DNA: TGCGCCAGCAGCCAGGGACTTCGGGGCCCTGAAGCTTTCTTT
size: once; V: TRBV4-2; J: TRBJ2-1; length: 16; D: .; CDR3: CASSQEGTATHNEQFF; DNA: TGTGCCAGCAGCCAAGAGGGGACGGCTACCCACAATGAGCAGTTCTTC
size: few; V: TRBV18; J: TRBJ1-2; length: 13; D: TRBD1; CDR3: CASSPDRDNGYTF; DNA: TGTGCCAGCTCACCGGACAGGGATAATGGCTACACCTTC
size: .; V: TRBV30; J: TRBJ1-6; length: 14; D: .; CDR3: CAWGLQGPDSPLHF; DNA: TGTGCCTGGGGACTACAGGGTCCGGATTCACCCCTCCACTTT
size: .; V: TRBV2; J: TRBJ1-5; length: 15; D: .; CDR3: CASSSIQGSNQPQHF; DNA: TGTGCCAGCAGTTCGATACAGGGTTCCAATCAGCCCCAGCATTTT
size: .; V: TRBV18; J: TRBJ1-1; length: 14; D: .; CDR3: CASSPVGVGTEAFF; DNA: TGTGCCAGCTCACCCGTGGGGGTGGGCACTGAAGCTTTCTTT